This T cell receptor (beta chain) was captured in a study of blood T cell repertoires in COVID-19. The germline CDR1 and CDR2 sequences are MNHNY and SVGAGI (reference sequence). V was pared by 6 bases and J by 4 bases, with 4 bases of the junction left unmatched. The CDR3 covers 13 residues. Measured with immunoSEQ multiplex PCR; TCRdb has only the in-frame clones, and not every one. There are some 390,000 clones in the sample; 80% to 90% occur only once, and approximately 1.2% lies in the top ten. What the recovered Cohort 3 donors had was two negative PCRs, clearance, or symptom resolution. The sequenced sample consisted of PBMCs or T cells enriched from blood (not recorded which). The V gene is TRBV6-6, the J gene TRBJ2-7; 9 nucleotides match TRBD1. This receptor was obtained from a man aged 25 to 40 who had recovered from COVID-19. The CDR3 bases are TGTGCCAGCAGGAGACAGGGGGGATACGAGCAGTACTTC. Its protein is CASRRQGGYEQYF.